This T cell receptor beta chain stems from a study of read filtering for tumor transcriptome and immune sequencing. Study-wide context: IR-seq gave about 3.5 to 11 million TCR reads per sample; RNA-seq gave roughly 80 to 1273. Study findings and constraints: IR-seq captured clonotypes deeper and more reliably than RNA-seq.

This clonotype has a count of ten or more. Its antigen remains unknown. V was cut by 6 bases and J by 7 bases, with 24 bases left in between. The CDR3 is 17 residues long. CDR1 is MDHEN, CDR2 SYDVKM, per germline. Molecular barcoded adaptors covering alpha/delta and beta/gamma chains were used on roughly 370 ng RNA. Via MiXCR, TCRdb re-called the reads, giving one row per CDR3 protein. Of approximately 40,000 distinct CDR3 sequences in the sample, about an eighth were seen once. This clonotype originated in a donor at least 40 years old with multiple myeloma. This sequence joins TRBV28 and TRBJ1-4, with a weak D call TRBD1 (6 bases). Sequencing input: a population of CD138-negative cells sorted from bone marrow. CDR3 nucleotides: TGTGCCAGCAGGCCACTGATCACAGGGCTCCAGGGTGAAAAACTGTTTTTT. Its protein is CASRPLITGLQGEKLFF.